The present T cell receptor (beta chain) was sequenced within a study of CD8 T cells in Susac syndrome. TCR beta sequencing covered blood CD8+ and CD4+ T cells. Recently defined diagnostic criteria classed the Susac syndrome patients as definite or probable. RNA totalling roughly 0.5 to 1 ug underwent reverse transcription with random hexamers. TCRdb reprocessed the immunoSEQ multiplex PCR reads with MiXCR, giving one entry per CDR3 protein. The repertoire holds some 200,000 distinct CDR3 sequences, with nearly 97% as singletons. The V and J ends lost 3 bases and 2 bases respectively, with 8 bases between them. The CDR3 sequence is 14 residues long. Germline V gene sequence: CDR1 SGHVS, CDR2 FNYEAQ.

The sequenced sample consisted of CD4+ T cells from PBMCs. This sequence originates from a human donor with Susac syndrome. The gene calls are TRBV7-6 and TRBJ2-1; the D is unclear. CDR3 in DNA: TGTGCCAGCAGCTTTGCCCAGACCTACAATGAGCAGTTCTTC. Protein product: CASSFAQTYNEQFF.